This T cell receptor beta chain was captured by sequencing in a study of blood T cell repertoires in COVID-19. Assay: immunoSEQ multiplex PCR; the TCRdb copy retains only in-frame clones and omits some. The repertoire holds fewer than 250,000 clones, with about four fifths as singletons. In germline, CDR1 is MGHRA, CDR2 YSYEKL. V lost 0 bases and J lost 5; bases outside the gene matches: 7. The CDR3 extends over 17 amino acids. The chain combines TRBV4-1 with TRBJ1-6, with TRBD1 matching 7 bases. The sequenced material came from PBMCs or T cells enriched from blood (not recorded which). The receptor comes from a man aged 55 to 69 who had recovered from COVID-19. The CDR3 is CASSQDGGTVNNSPLHF. The DNA of the CDR3 is TGCGCCAGCAGCCAAGATGGGGGGACAGTCAATAATTCACCCCTCCACTTT.